These 30 T cell receptor beta chains share one sample of origin, sequenced in a study of cytomegalovirus exposure and HLA in healthy donors. Use of 60 Vbeta and 13 Jbeta primers characterized the PCR. Using immunoSEQ multiplex PCR, the repertoire was profiled, and TCRdb retains in-frame clones only, with some absent. The profile shows some 120,000 clones, under 20% of them singletons. The material sequenced was PBMCs. The receptors originated from a female donor in good health and CMV-seropositive.

The chain is built from TRBV18 and TRBJ1-3; tentatively, D is TRBD1 (5 bases). The CDR3 runs 17 residues. V lost 2 bases to trimming and J lost 0 bases, with 14 bases between them. The germline V gene encodes CDR1 KGHSH and CDR2 LQKENI. This CDR3 is CASSPALRASSGNTIYF. The DNA of the CDR3 is TGTGCCAGCTCACCAGCGCTCAGGGCAAGCTCTGGAAACACCATATATTTT. The full variable domain, in which reference TRBV18 and TRBJ1-3 provide the parts outside the CDR3, is NAGVMQNPRHLVRRRGQEARLRCSPMKGHSHVYWYRQLPEEGLKFMVYLQKENIIDESGMPKERFSAEFPKEGPSILRIQQVVRGDSAAYFCASSPALRASSGNTIYFGEGSWLTVV.

The chain combines TRBV5-1 with TRBJ2-7; D is possibly TRBD1 (6 bases). Per the germline V gene, CDR1 is SGHRS and CDR2 is YFSETQ. This CDR3 is built from 17 residues. V lost 0 bases, J lost 4 bases, and 20 bases lay in between. The CDR3 spells CASSLGPLQTGIYEQYF. CDR3 bases: TGCGCCAGCAGCTTGGGACCCCTCCAGACAGGAATATACGAGCAGTACTTC. Together with reference TRBV5-1 and TRBJ2-7, the CDR3 gives the full variable domain: KAGVTQTPRYLIKTRGQQVTLSCSPISGHRSVSWYQQTPGQGLQFLFEYFSETQRNKGNFPGRFSGRQFSNSRSEMNVSTLELGDSALYLCASSLGPLQTGIYEQYFGPGTRLTVT.

A few counts support this clone. This chain links TRBV4-1 with TRBJ1-2; possible D gene TRBD1, 6 bases. Trimming left V 4 bases short and J 0 bases short, with 15 bases between. The CDR3 is 16 amino acids. CDR1 and CDR2 from the germline V gene are MGHRA and YSYEKL. CDR3: CASSLKAGAANYGYTF. The CDR3 region has the DNA TGCGCCAGCAGCCTAAAAGCAGGGGCAGCTAACTATGGCTACACCTTC.

This clone was recorded a few times. The chain couples TRBV28 to TRBJ2-5, with 7 bases lining up with TRBD2. With 3 bases clipped from V and 4 bases from J, the junction kept 5 bases outside the gene matches. Germline V CDR1 and CDR2: MDHEN, SYDVKM. This CDR3 has 14 amino acids. The CDR3 loop is CASSFLGRGETQYF. The CDR3 DNA sequence: TGTGCCAGCAGTTTCTTAGGGAGGGGAGAGACCCAGTACTTC. Supplemented by reference TRBV28 and TRBJ2-5, the full variable domain reads DVKVTQSSRYLVKRTGEKVFLECVQDMDHENMFWYRQDPGLGLRLIYFSYDVKMKEKGDIPEGYSVSREKKERFSLILESASTNQTSMYLCASSFLGRGETQYFGPGTRLLVL.

The chain links TRBV27 to TRBJ1-3; 8 nucleotides match TRBD1. The CDR3 covers 17 residues. With V trimmed by 2 bases and J by 2 bases, 8 bases remained unmatched. From germline, CDR1 is MNHEY and CDR2 SMNVEV (reference sequence). The DNA of the CDR3 is TGTGCCAGCAGTTTAGGCCCGACAGGGGCGGCTGGAAACACCATATATTTT. This translates into CASSLGPTGAAGNTIYF.

This sequence joins TRBV15 and TRBJ1-4, with 9 bases identical to TRBD1. The CDR3 length is 15 residues. The trim removed 1 base at V and 9 bases at J, leaving 6 bases unmatched. The germline V gene has CDR1 LNHNV and CDR2 YYDKDF (reference sequence). The CDR3 region has the DNA TGTGCCACCAGCAGAGTTGGGACAGGGATTAAAAAACTGTTTTTT. Its translation is CATSRVGTGIKKLFF.

This rearrangement joins TRBV5-1 to TRBJ1-2, with TRBD1 as a possible D gene (6 bases). V dropped 4 bases and J dropped 5 bases, with 21 bases sitting between them. Germline-derived CDR1 and CDR2 are SGHRS and YFSETQ. The length of the CDR3 is 16 residues. CDR3 nucleotides: TGCGCCAGCAGCCCGACCCACAGGGACCGTGTTTATGGCTACACCTTC. It yields the protein CASSPTHRDRVYGYTF.

This clone was seen only a few times. The chain couples TRBV5-1 to TRBJ2-7, with D possibly being TRBD1 (6 bases). In germline, CDR1 is SGHRS, CDR2 YFSETQ. This CDR3 comprises 15 residues. Trimming shortened V by 2 bases and J by 0 bases, and 12 bases separated the two germline ends. CDR3 DNA sequence: TGCGCCAGCAGCTTTCTCGGACAGAACTCCTACGAGCAGTACTTC. Its protein is CASSFLGQNSYEQYF. Drawing the rest from reference TRBV5-1 and TRBJ2-7, the complete variable domain is KAGVTQTPRYLIKTRGQQVTLSCSPISGHRSVSWYQQTPGQGLQFLFEYFSETQRNKGNFPGRFSGRQFSNSRSEMNVSTLELGDSALYLCASSFLGQNSYEQYFGPGTRLTVT.

This clone turned up a few times. DNA for the CDR3: TGTGCCAGCAGCTTACATTGGGAGTTCGTCAAGAAGACCCAGTACTTC. It translates to CASSLHWEFVKKTQYF. The chain couples TRBV7-2 to TRBJ2-5; tentatively, D is TRBD2 (5 bases). This CDR3 is 16 amino acids long. CDR1 is SGHTA and CDR2 is FQGNSA in the germline V gene. Trimming took off 2 bases at V and 6 bases at J, with 19 bases between the two ends. The full variable domain, with the rest looked up from reference TRBV7-2 and TRBJ2-5, is GAGVSQSPSNKVTEKGKDVELRCDPISGHTALYWYRQSLGQGLEFLIYFQGNSAPDKSGLPSDRFSAERTGGSVSTLTIQRTQQEDSAVYLCASSLHWEFVKKTQYFGPGTRLLVL.

V and J are TRBV7-3 and TRBJ2-2; tentative D call: TRBD2 (6 bases). Deletions cut 5 bases from V and 7 bases from J, with 17 bases between. Per the germline V gene, CDR1 is SGHTA and CDR2 is FQGTGA. This CDR3 has 15 residues. In DNA form, the CDR3 reads TGTGCCAGCAGCGCCGGGACTCCTGGCATCGGGGAGCTGTTTTTT. Protein product: CASSAGTPGIGELFF.

CDR3 sequence reads: CASSLGPRGADTQYF. DNA for the CDR3: TGTGCCAGCAGCTTAGGGCCCAGGGGGGCAGATACGCAGTATTTT. The chain links TRBV7-2 to TRBJ2-3; a weak D match, TRBD1 (7 bases). Germline values: CDR1 SGHTA, CDR2 FQGNSA. V dropped 1 base and J dropped 4 bases, with 12 bases sitting between them. There are 15 residues in the CDR3.

The gene calls are TRBV7-9 and TRBJ2-6, with D possibly being TRBD1 (5 bases). The germline gives CDR1 SEHNR, CDR2 FQNEAQ (reference sequence). The CDR3 sequence is 19 residues long. The germline V and J ends were trimmed by 7 bases and 0 bases, with 22 bases remaining between them. CDR3 nucleotides: TGTGCCAGCACCTCCTGGTGGGGCAGAGAAATCTCTGGGGCCAACGTCCTGACTTTC. It is translated as CASTSWWGREISGANVLTF.

This clone was detected only a few times. The chain couples TRBV30 to TRBJ1-3; D might be TRBD1 (6 bases). Germline assignment: CDR1 GTSNPN and CDR2 SVGIG (reference sequence). The CDR3 spans 15 residues. V was trimmed by 3 bases and J by 1 base, leaving 13 bases between them. CDR3 DNA: TGTGCCTGGAGCCGAACAGGGATATCTGGAAACACCATATATTTT. As protein: CAWSRTGISGNTIYF.

This clone came up a few times. V and J are TRBV7-9 and TRBJ2-1; TRBD2 aligns across 9 bases. Germline V gene data show CDR1 as SEHNR and CDR2 as FQNEAQ (reference sequence). V trimming: 0 bases; J trimming: 5 bases; junction bases outside the gene matches: 2. CDR3 length equals 15 residues. This CDR3 is CASSLAASGNNEQFF. The CDR3 nucleotides are TGTGCCAGCAGCTTAGCGGCTAGCGGGAACAATGAGCAGTTCTTC. Together with reference TRBV7-9 and TRBJ2-1, the CDR3 gives the full variable domain: DTGVSQNPRHKITKRGQNVTFRCDPISEHNRLYWYRQTLGQGPEFLTYFQNEAQLEKSRLLSDRFSAERPKGSFSTLEIQRTEQGDSAMYLCASSLAASGNNEQFFGPGTRLTVL.

The chain is built from TRBV5-1 and TRBJ1-4; 7 bases are shared with TRBD1. Trimming took 0 bases from V and 6 from J; bases not matched to a gene: 5. In germline, CDR1 is SGHRS, CDR2 YFSETQ. The CDR3 is 15 residues long. The CDR3 region has the DNA TGCGCCAGCAGCTTGGAGACAGGGCCGGATGAAAAACTGTTTTTT. Protein sequence: CASSLETGPDEKLFF.

This clone is judged large. The V gene is TRBV19, the J gene TRBJ2-7; 7 positions match TRBD2. This CDR3 spans 15 amino acids. Germline values: CDR1 LNHDA, CDR2 SQIVND (reference sequence). Losses at the gene ends were 3 bases for V and 3 bases for J; bases not matched to a gene: 8. The CDR3 here is CASSIYSGIHYEQYF. DNA for the CDR3: TGTGCCAGTAGTATTTACAGCGGGATCCACTACGAGCAGTACTTC. The whole variable domain, remainder taken from reference TRBV19 and TRBJ2-7, is DGGITQSPKYLFRKEGQNVTLSCEQNLNHDAMYWYRQDPGQGLRLIYYSQIVNDFQKGDIAEGYSVSREKKESFPLTVTSAQKNPTAFYLCASSIYSGIHYEQYFGPGTRLTVT.

V gene TRBV29-1 combines with J gene TRBJ2-7; 13 bases fit TRBD2. After removal of 6 bases from V and 5 bases from J, the junction contained 7 bases not matched to a gene. The CDR3 spans 14 residues. Germline lookup yields CDR1 SQVTM and CDR2 ANQGSEA. The CDR3 reads CSVPTSGRVDEQYF. The CDR3 DNA sequence: TGCAGCGTACCAACTAGCGGGAGGGTCGACGAGCAGTACTTC.

V usage is TRBV5-1 and J usage is TRBJ2-2, with D perhaps TRBD1 (6 bases). CDR1 and CDR2 (germline): SGHRS, YFSETQ. This CDR3 spans 16 amino acids. V lost 4 bases, J lost 5 bases, and 18 bases lay in between. Written as DNA, the CDR3 is TGCGCCAGCAGCCCTGCCGGGCTAGGGGGTACCGGGGAGCTGTTTTTT. Amino acid sequence: CASSPAGLGGTGELFF.

A few counts support this clone. The rearrangement uses TRBV7-2 and TRBJ2-3; TRBD1 matches 7 bases. There are 14 residues in the CDR3. V shed 5 bases, J shed 4 bases, and the junction held 6 bases outside the gene matches. Germline assignment: CDR1 SGHTA and CDR2 FQGNSA. The CDR3 nucleotides read TGTGCCAGCAGCGCAGACAGGGTGTCAGATACGCAGTATTTT. Its protein product is CASSADRVSDTQYF.

This clone was seen only a few times. The V call is TRBV7-2, the J call TRBJ1-2; no reliable D call. V lost 5 bases to trimming and J lost 4 bases, with 11 bases between them. Germline loops: CDR1 SGHTA, CDR2 FQGNSA. This CDR3 comprises 13 residues. The CDR3 nucleotides read TGTGCCAGCAGCCCCCCGGGGAGCTATGGCTACACCTTC. Protein sequence: CASSPPGSYGYTF.

This chain joins TRBV25-1 and TRBJ2-7; 10 nucleotides line up with TRBD1. The CDR3 has 14 amino acids. V trimming: 6 bases; J trimming: 5 bases; junction bases outside the gene matches: 7. Germline V gene lookup returns CDR1 MGHDK and CDR2 SYGVNS. CDR3 DNA: TGTGCCAGCAGCGCCGGGACAGGGGACCACGAGCAGTACTTC. Protein sequence: CASSAGTGDHEQYF.

In its sample, this clone was seen a few times. The rearrangement joins TRBV6-1 to TRBJ2-7, with 10 positions matching TRBD2. Germline assignment: CDR1 MNHNS and CDR2 SASEGT. V was clipped by 3 bases and J by 3 bases; unmatched bases: 14. This CDR3 is built from 18 residues. CDR3 nucleotides: TGTGCCAGCAGTGATAAAGGGAGCGGGAGGGCCGTATTCTACGAGCAGTACTTC. Protein sequence: CASSDKGSGRAVFYEQYF.

The V and J genes are TRBV29-1 and TRBJ2-3; 7 bases map to TRBD1. Germline CDR1 and CDR2: SQVTM and ANQGSEA. The trim removed 6 bases at V and 2 bases at J, leaving 8 bases unmatched. This CDR3 is 14 amino acids long. Here the CDR3 reads CSVRSGQITDTQYF. In nucleotides, the CDR3 is TGCAGCGTCCGGTCGGGACAGATCACAGATACGCAGTATTTT.

The sample holds a few counts of this clone. V is TRBV7-9 and J is TRBJ2-1; 8 bases fit TRBD1. The CDR3 totals 14 residues. J lost 5 bases, V lost 5 bases, and 5 bases had no gene match. Germline-derived CDR1 and CDR2 are SEHNR and FQNEAQ (reference sequence). As DNA, the CDR3 is TGTGCCAGCAGCCCCCGGGACAGGAACAATGAGCAGTTCTTC. This gives the protein CASSPRDRNNEQFF.

In nucleotides, the CDR3 is TGTGCCAGCAGCTTAGAACGGGGGGGATCCACAGATACGCAGTATTTT. It is translated as CASSLERGGSTDTQYF. The chain combines TRBV13 with TRBJ2-3, with 8 bases aligning to TRBD2. The CDR3 spans 16 residues. After removal of 1 base from V and 2 bases from J, the junction contained 5 bases not matched to a gene. CDR1 and CDR2 from the germline V gene are PRHDT and FYEKMQ (reference sequence).

This clone was found a few times. V is TRBV5-4 and J is TRBJ1-4; D is uncertain. The CDR3 covers 14 residues. Germline-derived CDR1 and CDR2 are SGHNT and YYREEE (reference sequence). V was pared by 1 base and J by 8 bases, with 12 bases between. CDR3 residues: CASSLTGVEEKLFF. CDR3 nucleotides: TGTGCCAGCAGCTTGACCGGGGTCGAGGAAAAACTGTTTTTT. Full variable domain (rest looked up from reference TRBV5-4 and TRBJ1-4): ETGVTQSPTHLIKTRGQQVTLRCSSQSGHNTVSWYQQALGQGPQFIFQYYREEENGRGNFPPRFSGLQFPNYSSELNVNALELDDSALYLCASSLTGVEEKLFFGSGTQLSVL.

This clone was detected only a few times. The chain joins TRBV9 to TRBJ2-2; 9 nucleotides line up with TRBD1. Per germline, CDR1 SGDLS and CDR2 YYNGEE. The V gene end was trimmed by 2 bases and the J gene end by 6 bases; junction bases not matched to a gene: 2. This CDR3 comprises 14 residues. The CDR3: CASSVGTGSGELFF. CDR3 DNA sequence: TGTGCCAGCAGCGTGGGGACAGGGTCCGGGGAGCTGTTTTTT.

This clone was seen more than once but under ten times. The genes are TRBV11-2 and TRBJ2-5; D ambiguous. Germline V lookup: CDR1 SGHAT, CDR2 FQNNGV. CDR3 length equals 15 residues. The germline V and J ends were trimmed by 3 bases and 5 bases, with 16 bases remaining between them. CDR3 DNA sequence: TGTGCCAGCAGCTTTTCATGGAGTTCCGTGGAGACCCAGTACTTC. Its translation is CASSFSWSSVETQYF.

The V and J genes are TRBV19 and TRBJ1-1; TRBD1 is a possible D gene (6 bases). Looked up from germline, CDR1 is LNHDA and CDR2 is SQIVND (reference sequence). There are 15 residues in the CDR3. The germline V and J ends were trimmed by 5 bases and 3 bases, with 16 bases remaining between them. CDR3 region: CASSLRGGGDTEAFF. As DNA, the CDR3 is TGTGCCAGTAGTCTCCGGGGGGGCGGGGACACTGAAGCTTTCTTT.

V is TRBV4-3 and J is TRBJ2-7; D is unresolved. V lost 0 bases, J lost 2 bases, and 14 bases lay in between. The CDR3 consists of 16 residues. Germline loops: CDR1 LGHNA, CDR2 YSLEER. The CDR3 region has the DNA TGCGCCAGCAGCCAAGAATCGACTCACATACCCTACGAGCAGTACTTC. Amino acid sequence: CASSQESTHIPYEQYF.